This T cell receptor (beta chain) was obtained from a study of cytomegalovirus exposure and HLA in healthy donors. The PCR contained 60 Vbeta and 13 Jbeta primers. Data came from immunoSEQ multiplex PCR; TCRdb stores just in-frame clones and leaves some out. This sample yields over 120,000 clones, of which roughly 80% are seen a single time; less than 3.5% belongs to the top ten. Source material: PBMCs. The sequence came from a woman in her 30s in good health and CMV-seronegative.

The CDR3 is CASSEKRLGGNEQFF. The CDR3, as DNA: TGTGCCAGCAGCGAAAAACGACTCGGCGGCAATGAGCAGTTCTTC. The chain links TRBV2 to TRBJ2-1; D uncertain. CDR1 is SNHLY, CDR2 FYNNEI, per germline. The CDR3 length is 15 residues. Trimming took off 6 bases at V and 6 bases at J, with 18 bases between the two ends.